This entry lists 8 T cell receptor beta chains sequenced from one sample in a study of cytomegalovirus exposure and HLA in healthy donors. Researchers ran the PCR with 60 Vbeta and 13 Jbeta primers. Using immunoSEQ multiplex PCR, the repertoire was profiled, and TCRdb retains in-frame clones only, with some absent. The sample includes roughly 130,000 clones, 84% of them seen just once. The specimen sequenced was PBMCs. These receptors were taken from a woman between 18 and 29 years old in good health and CMV-seropositive.

This sequence joins TRBV7-2 and TRBJ2-1; tentatively, D is TRBD2 (5 bases). Germline V gene data show CDR1 as SGHTA and CDR2 as FQGNSA. Between the trimmed V and J ends, which lost 5 bases and 8 bases, there was a span of 19 bases. The CDR3 consists of 15 residues. DNA for the CDR3: TGTGCCAGCAGCCCATCTTGGATGAGGGCGGATGAGCAGTTCTTC. This translates into CASSPSWMRADEQFF.

This clone showed up just a few times. The V call is TRBV27, the J call TRBJ1-1, with 8 bases aligning to TRBD1. Germline loops: CDR1 MNHEY, CDR2 SMNVEV (reference sequence). The CDR3 totals 14 residues. J gave up 1 base and V 6 bases, and 4 bases lay outside the gene matches. The CDR3 sequence: CASSSTGGNTEAFF. CDR3 DNA sequence: TGTGCCAGCAGCTCTACAGGGGGGAACACTGAAGCTTTCTTT.

This clone appeared a single time. J is TRBJ2-5 and V is TRBV5-6; D ambiguous. The V end was cut by 4 bases, the J end by 7 bases, with 11 bases between. The CDR3 length is 12 residues. In germline, CDR1 is SGHDT, CDR2 YYEEEE. DNA for the CDR3: TGTGCCAGCAGCCTGGCTGGGCGGACCCAGTACTTC. Translation gives CASSLAGRTQYF.

This chain connects TRBV7-9 to TRBJ2-5; TRBD2 aligns across 9 bases. J was trimmed by 2 bases and V by 6 bases; bases with no gene match: 10. The CDR3 has 16 residues. Germline CDR1 SEHNR, CDR2 FQNEAQ (reference sequence). CDR3 amino acids: CASRPPRTSDQETQYF. CDR3 nucleotide sequence: TGTGCCAGCAGGCCTCCTAGGACTAGCGATCAAGAGACCCAGTACTTC.

This chain links TRBV19 with TRBJ2-7; D unresolved. Germline V gene lookup returns CDR1 LNHDA and CDR2 SQIVND (reference sequence). The germline V and J ends were trimmed by 4 bases and 3 bases, with 4 bases remaining between them. The CDR3 covers 11 residues. This CDR3 reads CASSTVYEQYF. The CDR3 DNA reads as TGTGCCAGTAGTACAGTCTACGAGCAGTACTTC.

The chain joins TRBV6-9 to TRBJ1-5, with 7 bases lining up with TRBD1. This CDR3 has 15 amino acids. CDR1 MNHGY and CDR2 SVAAGI come from the germline V gene. J gave up 1 base and V 6 bases, and 6 bases lay outside the gene matches. CDR3 coding DNA: TGTGCCAGCAGCCATGGACAGGTGAGCAATCAGCCCCAGCATTTT. This codes for CASSHGQVSNQPQHF.

The V call is TRBV15, the J call TRBJ1-6, with TRBD1 identical over 8 bases. The CDR3 is 15 amino acids. Germline values: CDR1 LNHNV, CDR2 YYDKDF (reference sequence). Trimming removed 5 bases from V and 7 bases from J; junction bases left unmatched: 7. The CDR3 loop reads CATSAPGQANSPLHF. CDR3 in DNA: TGTGCCACCAGCGCGCCGGGACAGGCAAATTCACCCCTCCACTTT.

The gene calls are TRBV10-2 and TRBJ1-1, with D perhaps matching TRBD1 (6 bases). This CDR3 is built from 12 residues. With 7 bases removed from V and 5 bases from J, the gap between germline ends came to 11 bases. Germline CDR1 reads WSHSY; CDR2 reads SAAADI. CDR3 DNA: TGCGCCAGCAAAAGGGGGACGACTGAAGCTTTCTTT. Its translation is CASKRGTTEAFF.